The clone carrying this TCR beta chain was counted between two and nine times. The antigen remains unidentified. The data stem from a study of T cell repertoires in cytomegalovirus infection. For the study at large: CMV epitopes used comprised recently identified HLA-C-restricted ones and well-studied HLA-B-restricted ones. From public TCR beta signatures came an indication of both CMV infection and matching HLA type.

V lost 0 bases to trimming and J lost 6 bases; unmatched junction nucleotides: 3. This CDR3 spans 15 amino acids. Looked up from germline, CDR1 is SGDLS and CDR2 is YYNGEE. TCRdb re-derived calls from the reads in MiXCR, one entry per CDR3 protein. The sample comprises 900,000 to 950,000 distinct CDR3 sequences, roughly a third of which are singletons, and 13% rests with the top ten. General study points: Summed public TCR beta family frequency identified CMV carriers bearing the relevant HLA. Predominance within the ex vivo response was attributable to HLA-C-restricted CMV-specific TCR beta clonotypes.

This sequence was found in a human donor in good health (CMV status not recorded). Some clones in this sample may be carry-over from other donors' samples. Sequenced here: cultured CD8+ T cells from PBMCs, sampled from culture after CMV antigen stimulation. The rearrangement links TRBV9 to TRBJ2-1, with 10 bases matching TRBD1. CDR3: CASSVEGTGANEQFF. Written as DNA, the CDR3 is TGTGCCAGCAGCGTAGAAGGGACAGGGGCCAATGAGCAGTTCTTC.